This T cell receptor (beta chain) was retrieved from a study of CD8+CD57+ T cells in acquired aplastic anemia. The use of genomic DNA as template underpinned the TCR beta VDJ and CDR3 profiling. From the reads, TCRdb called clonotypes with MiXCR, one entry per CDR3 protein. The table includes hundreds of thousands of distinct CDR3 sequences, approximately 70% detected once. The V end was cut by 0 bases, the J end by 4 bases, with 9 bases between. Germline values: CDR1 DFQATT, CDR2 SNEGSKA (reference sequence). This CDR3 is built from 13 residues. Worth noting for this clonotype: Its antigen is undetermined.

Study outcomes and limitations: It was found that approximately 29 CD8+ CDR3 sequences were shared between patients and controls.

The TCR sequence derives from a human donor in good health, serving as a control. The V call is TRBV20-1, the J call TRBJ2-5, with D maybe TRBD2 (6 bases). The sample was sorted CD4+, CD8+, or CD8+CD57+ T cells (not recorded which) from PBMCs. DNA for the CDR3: TGCAGTGCTAGAGAACTAGCTGGAGAGACCCAGTACTTC. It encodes CSARELAGETQYF.